These 26 T cell receptor beta chains were sequenced from one sample in a study of blood T cell repertoires in COVID-19. Only in-frame clones appear in the TCRdb table, and some are missing; sequencing was by immunoSEQ multiplex PCR. The table includes about 130,000 clones, approximately 83% detected once. The sequenced material came from PBMCs or T cells enriched from blood (not recorded which). These receptors were taken from a middle-aged man who had recovered from COVID-19.

CDR3: CASSERTVMNTEAFF. CDR3 bases: TGCGCCAGCAGTGAGCGGACAGTGATGAACACTGAAGCTTTCTTT. The chain combines TRBV10-1 with TRBJ1-1; possible D gene TRBD1, 6 bases. V was trimmed by 2 bases and J by 0 bases, leaving 10 bases between them. From germline, CDR1 is WNHNN and CDR2 SYGVQD (reference sequence). This CDR3 has 15 amino acids.

The chain has TRBV3-1 (or the pseudogene TRBV3-2) and TRBJ1-4; 12 bases are shared with TRBD1. J was trimmed by 7 bases and V by 4 bases; bases with no gene match: 4. Germline V gene lookup returns CDR1 LGHDT and CDR2 YNNKEL (reference sequence). The CDR3 extends over 15 amino acids. The CDR3 sequence is CASSPGQGAGEKLFF. The CDR3 DNA reads as TGTGCCAGCAGCCCGGGACAGGGGGCAGGTGAAAAACTGTTTTTT.

The V gene is TRBV10-3, the J gene TRBJ1-4; 8 bases align to TRBD1. The CDR3 contains 13 residues. The J segment lost 3 bases and the V segment lost 10 bases, leaving 4 bases of the junction unmatched. CDR1 and CDR2 from the germline V gene are ENHRY and SYGVKD. This CDR3 is CATRQGPNEKLFF. DNA for the CDR3: TGTGCCACCAGACAGGGGCCTAATGAAAAACTGTTTTTT.

Only a few counts were recorded for this clone. The genes are TRBV5-4 and TRBJ1-1, with TRBD1 identical over 8 bases. The CDR3 loop spans 16 amino acids. Looked up from germline, CDR1 is SGHNT and CDR2 is YYREEE (reference sequence). Trimming took 4 bases from V and 2 from J; bases not matched to a gene: 10. The DNA of the CDR3 is TGTGCCAGCAGCCTGAATACCGGGACAGGTAACACTGAAGCTTTCTTT. The encoded protein is CASSLNTGTGNTEAFF.

The rearrangement links TRBV7-9 to TRBJ2-7, with 9 bases that match TRBD1. V shed 5 bases, J shed 3 bases, and the junction held 14 bases outside the gene matches. The CDR3 consists of 17 residues. Germline CDR1 reads SEHNR; CDR2 reads FQNEAQ (reference sequence). The CDR3 reads CASSPPQTGGLSYEQYF. The CDR3 bases are TGTGCCAGCAGCCCTCCCCAAACAGGGGGCTTGAGCTACGAGCAGTACTTC.

J is TRBJ2-1 and V is TRBV29-1; 10 bases line up with TRBD2. Per germline, CDR1 SQVTM and CDR2 ANQGSEA. This CDR3 comprises 18 residues. V lost 3 bases, J lost 0 bases, and 11 bases stayed unmatched. As DNA, the CDR3 is TGCAGCGTTGAGGGGCTAGCGGGAGTCCGGATCTCCTACAATGAGCAGTTCTTC. Protein: CSVEGLAGVRISYNEQFF.

The CDR3: CASSYWGSGGRETQYF. CDR3 nucleotide sequence: TGTGCCAGCAGTTACTGGGGTAGCGGGGGGCGCGAGACCCAGTACTTC. This chain joins TRBV6-5 and TRBJ2-5, with 10 bases that match TRBD2. Germline CDR1 is MNHEY and CDR2 is SVGAGI. V trimming: 1 base; J trimming: 5 bases; junction bases outside the gene matches: 7. The CDR3 extends over 16 amino acids.

This chain joins TRBV5-6 and TRBJ1-2; TRBD1 matches 8 bases. The CDR3 covers 14 residues. With 4 bases clipped from V and 2 bases from J, the junction kept 4 bases outside the gene matches. Germline CDR1 SGHDT, CDR2 YYEEEE. In nucleotides, the CDR3 is TGTGCCAGCAGCCCGGGACAGGCAAACTATGGCTACACCTTC. This gives the protein CASSPGQANYGYTF.

The V gene is TRBV27, the J gene TRBJ2-5; D call uncertain. The germline gives CDR1 MNHEY, CDR2 SMNVEV (reference sequence). Between the trimmed V and J ends, which lost 8 bases and 0 bases, there was a span of 4 bases. CDR3 size: 11 residues. CDR3 protein: CASGNQETQYF. CDR3 bases: TGTGCCAGCGGCAACCAAGAGACCCAGTACTTC.

The chain recombines TRBV6-2 or TRBV6-3 with TRBJ2-5, with 11 bases fitting TRBD2. In germline, CDR1 is MNHEY, CDR2 SVGEGT. The CDR3 extends over 17 amino acids. With V trimmed by 2 bases and J by 4 bases, 9 bases remained unmatched. The CDR3 DNA is TGTGCCAGCAGTTACATAGCGGGGGGGCCGGATCCAGAGACCCAGTACTTC. The encoded protein is CASSYIAGGPDPETQYF.

The rearrangement joins TRBV6-4 to TRBJ1-2; possibly TRBD1 for D (6 bases). The V end was cut by 3 bases, the J end by 0 bases, with 11 bases between. CDR3 length: 15 amino acids. Germline V gene sequence: CDR1 MRHNA, CDR2 SNTAGT. The CDR3 protein is CASSEGAGANYGYTF. The CDR3 DNA sequence: TGTGCCAGCAGTGAGGGGGCAGGAGCTAACTATGGCTACACCTTC.

The genes are TRBV7-2 and TRBJ2-1, with 8 positions matching TRBD2. The V segment lost 1 base and the J segment 5 bases; nucleotides outside the gene matches: 4. The length of the CDR3 is 15 residues. Germline CDR1 and CDR2: SGHTA and FQGNSA. CDR3: CASSLVAGGNNEQFF. As DNA, the CDR3 is TGTGCCAGCAGCTTAGTCGCGGGGGGAAACAATGAGCAGTTCTTC.

This clone was seen a handful of times. The rearrangement uses TRBV6-5 and TRBJ1-2, with 9 bases that match TRBD1. The CDR3 has 14 residues. With 5 bases clipped from V and 4 bases from J, the junction kept 5 bases outside the gene matches. The V gene's germline CDR1 is MNHEY and CDR2 SVGAGI. The CDR3 nucleotides read TGTGCCAGCAGTACGGGACAGGGAACCTATGGCTACACCTTC. This translates into CASSTGQGTYGYTF.

CDR3 DNA sequence: TGTGCCAGCAGCGTAGGTTTCCGATGGGGCGGGAGGGACGAGCAGTACTTC. Its protein is CASSVGFRWGGRDEQYF. This chain uses TRBV9 with TRBJ2-7, with 9 bases lining up with TRBD2. Germline-derived CDR1 and CDR2 are SGDLS and YYNGEE. The CDR3 has 17 amino acids. Trimming took 0 bases from V and 5 from J; bases not matched to a gene: 12. The variable domain in full, completed from reference TRBV9 and TRBJ2-7, reads DSGVTQTPKHLITATGQRVTLRCSPRSGDLSVYWYQQSLDQGLQFLIQYYNGEERAKGNILERFSAQQFPDLHSELNLSSLELGDSALYFCASSVGFRWGGRDEQYFGPGTRLTVT.

This chain uses TRBV18 with TRBJ2-7; no definite D call. CDR1 and CDR2 from the germline V gene are KGHSH and LQKENI. The V end lost 5 bases, the J end lost 4 bases, and 9 bases lay between the germline ends. The CDR3 is 12 residues long. In DNA, the CDR3 is TGTGCCAGCTCAGGAACAGCTTACGAGCAGTACTTC. It yields the protein CASSGTAYEQYF.

The CDR3, as DNA: TGTGCCAGCAGCTTATATCGGACTAGAGGGTTGGGATACAATGAGCAGTTCTTC. It encodes CASSLYRTRGLGYNEQFF. J is TRBJ2-1 and V is TRBV7-9; 7 nucleotides agree with TRBD2. The CDR3 is 18 amino acids. The trim removed 2 bases at V and 4 bases at J, leaving 14 bases unmatched. Germline CDR1 SEHNR, CDR2 FQNEAQ (reference sequence).

The chain uses TRBV11-2 and TRBJ1-5; 8 positions match TRBD1. This CDR3 region has 14 residues. CDR1 is SGHAT and CDR2 is FQNNGV in the germline V gene. V was clipped by 4 bases and J by 5 bases; unmatched bases: 4. This CDR3 reads CASSSGGLYQPQHF. DNA for the CDR3: TGTGCCAGCAGCTCAGGGGGCCTTTATCAGCCCCAGCATTTT.

The chain employs TRBV18 and TRBJ2-2, with 8 bases lining up with TRBD2. J was trimmed by 4 bases and V by 2 bases; bases with no gene match: 6. Looked up from germline, CDR1 is KGHSH and CDR2 is LQKENI. This CDR3 has 16 amino acids. This CDR3 is CASSPAAGEFTGELFF. The CDR3 bases are TGTGCCAGCTCACCAGCAGCGGGGGAGTTCACCGGGGAGCTGTTTTTT.

The rearrangement uses TRBV4-3 and TRBJ2-3; 9 nucleotides align to TRBD1. CDR1 is LGHNA, CDR2 YSLEER, per germline. With V trimmed by 1 base and J by 3 bases, 8 bases remained unmatched. CDR3 length equals 17 residues. CDR3 coding DNA: TGCGCCAGCAGCCAAGGGCCAGGGACAGGGAGGACAGATACGCAGTATTTT. Amino acids: CASSQGPGTGRTDTQYF.

The chain recombines TRBV11-3 with TRBJ2-1; 8 bases are a match to TRBD2. The CDR3 consists of 17 residues. The junction had 13 bases not matched to a gene; V was cut back by 5 bases and J by 4 bases. From germline, CDR1 is SGHNT and CDR2 YENEEA. The CDR3 sequence: CASSRGPGRGGYNEQFF. The CDR3 region has the DNA TGTGCCAGCAGCCGCGGGCCAGGTCGCGGGGGGTACAATGAGCAGTTCTTC.

J is TRBJ2-5 and V is TRBV7-9; D gene uncertain. V was shortened by 5 bases and J by 6 bases, with 13 bases between the two germline ends. Germline V CDR1 and CDR2: SEHNR, FQNEAQ (reference sequence). CDR3 length: 13 residues. This CDR3 is CASSAAERKTQYF. CDR3 nucleotide sequence: TGTGCCAGCAGCGCCGCTGAGAGGAAGACCCAGTACTTC.

This rearrangement joins TRBV6-2 or TRBV6-3 to TRBJ1-6; 9 bases align to TRBD1. Germline CDR1 reads MNHEY; CDR2 reads SVGEGT. J gave up 14 bases and V 0 bases, and 11 bases lay outside the gene matches. The CDR3 runs to 16 residues. The CDR3 is CASSYSGGQGPQTLHF. In DNA, the CDR3 is TGTGCCAGCAGTTACTCCGGGGGACAGGGCCCTCAGACCCTCCACTTT.

The V and J genes are TRBV19 and TRBJ1-4, with D unclear. V was shortened by 5 bases and J by 5 bases, with 9 bases between the two germline ends. This CDR3 region has 13 residues. Germline V gene sequence: CDR1 LNHDA, CDR2 SQIVND (reference sequence). The DNA of the CDR3 is TGTGCCAGTAGTTACAGTATCAATGAAAAACTGTTTTTT. Its protein product is CASSYSINEKLFF.

J is TRBJ2-2 and V is TRBV10-3; 11 positions agree with TRBD2. Per the germline V gene, CDR1 is ENHRY and CDR2 is SYGVKD. This CDR3 is built from 15 residues. V was pared by 10 bases and J by 2 bases, with 6 bases of the junction left unmatched. The chain's CDR3 is CATLAGGRNTGELFF. The CDR3 DNA is TGTGCCACGCTAGCGGGGGGCCGCAACACCGGGGAGCTGTTTTTT.

CDR3 residues: CASSPDGTGYNEQFF. CDR3 sequence (DNA): TGTGCCAGCAGCCCCGATGGGACAGGGTACAATGAGCAGTTCTTC. This chain joins TRBV14 and TRBJ2-1; TRBD1 aligns across 9 bases. The CDR3 runs to 15 residues. V lost 4 bases, J lost 4 bases, and 5 bases stayed unmatched. Germline V gene data show CDR1 as SGHDN and CDR2 as FVKESK.

The chain recombines TRBV6-2 or TRBV6-3 with TRBJ2-7; tentative D call: TRBD1 (6 bases). This CDR3 comprises 14 residues. Germline loops: CDR1 MNHEY, CDR2 SVGEGT. V dropped 4 bases and J dropped 5 bases, with 15 bases sitting between them. CDR3 sequence: CASSSLQGYNEQYF. CDR3 coding DNA: TGTGCCAGCAGTTCCCTACAGGGTTACAACGAGCAGTACTTC.